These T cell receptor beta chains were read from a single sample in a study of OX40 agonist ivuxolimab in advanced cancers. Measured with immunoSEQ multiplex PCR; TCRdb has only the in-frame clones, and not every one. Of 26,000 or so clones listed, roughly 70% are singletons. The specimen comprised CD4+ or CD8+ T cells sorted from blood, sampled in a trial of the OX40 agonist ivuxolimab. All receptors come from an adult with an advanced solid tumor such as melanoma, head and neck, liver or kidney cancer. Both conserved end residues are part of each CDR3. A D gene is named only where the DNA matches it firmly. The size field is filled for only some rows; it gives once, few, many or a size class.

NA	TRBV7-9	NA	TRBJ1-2	CASSIGSLYGYTF	TGTGCCAGCAGCATTGGAAGTCTCTATGGCTACACCTTC
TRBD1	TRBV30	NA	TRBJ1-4	CAWEGQAREKLFF	TGTGCCTGGGAGGGACAGGCCAGAGAAAAACTGTTTTTT
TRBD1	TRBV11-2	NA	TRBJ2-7	CASSLGQGAGSYEQYF	TGTGCCAGCAGCTTAGGACAGGGGGCGGGCTCCTACGAGCAGTACTTC
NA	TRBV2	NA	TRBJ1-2	CASSEASSRNYGYTF	TGTGCCAGCAGTGAAGCGTCATCAAGAAACTATGGCTACACCTTC
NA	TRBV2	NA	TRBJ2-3	CASSVESAGTQYF	TGTGCCAGCAGTGTAGAATCGGCAGGTACGCAGTATTTT
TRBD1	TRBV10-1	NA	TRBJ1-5	CASSPLGDRVSGNQPQHF	TGCGCCAGCAGCCCCTTGGGGGACAGGGTGAGTGGCAATCAGCCCCAGCATTTT
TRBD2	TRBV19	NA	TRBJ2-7	CASGTGGTYEQYF	TGTGCCAGTGGGACGGGGGGGACCTACGAGCAGTACTTC
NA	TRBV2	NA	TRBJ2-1	CASSLTLGVNEQFF	TGTGCCAGCAGTCTAACGTTGGGGGTCAATGAGCAGTTCTTC
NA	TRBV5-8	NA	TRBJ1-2	CASSFYQSSGYTF	TGTGCCAGCAGCTTCTACCAATCGTCCGGCTACACCTTC
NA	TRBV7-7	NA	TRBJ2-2	CASSPRTRTNTGELFF	TGTGCCAGCAGCCCCCGGACTCGAACGAACACCGGGGAGCTGTTTTTT
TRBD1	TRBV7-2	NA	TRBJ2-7	CASSPSGSGGPYEQYF	TGTGCCAGCAGCCCGTCCGGATCAGGGGGCCCTTACGAGCAGTACTTC
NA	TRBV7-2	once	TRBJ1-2	CASRELSGYTF	TGTGCCAGCAGGGAACTTAGTGGCTACACCTTC
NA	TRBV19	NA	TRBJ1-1	CASRRGEAGAGFEAFF	TGTGCCAGTAGGAGGGGGGAAGCGGGCGCCGGGTTTGAAGCTTTCTTT
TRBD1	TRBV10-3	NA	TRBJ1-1	CAISASTGDTEAFF	TGTGCCATCAGTGCCTCGACAGGGGACACTGAAGCTTTCTTT
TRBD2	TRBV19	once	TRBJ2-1	CASRDPRDYPLNEQFF	TGTGCCAGTAGGGACCCCCGGGACTACCCCCTCAATGAGCAGTTCTTC
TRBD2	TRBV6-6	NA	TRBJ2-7	CASSLRTSEQYF	TGTGCCAGCAGTTTGAGGACTAGCGAGCAGTACTTC
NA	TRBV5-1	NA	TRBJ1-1	CASSLGVMANEAFF	TGCGCCAGCAGCTTGGGGGTGATGGCGAATGAAGCTTTCTTT
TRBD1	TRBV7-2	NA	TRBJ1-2	CASSLASGQGDYGYTF	TGTGCCAGCAGCTTAGCCTCCGGACAGGGCGACTATGGCTACACCTTC
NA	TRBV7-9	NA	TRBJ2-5	CASSLSYGQFQETQYF	TGTGCCAGCAGCTTGAGTTACGGCCAGTTCCAAGAGACCCAGTACTTC
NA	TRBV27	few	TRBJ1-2	CASSWGTAPANYGYTF	TGTGCCAGCAGTTGGGGAACAGCTCCAGCTAACTATGGCTACACCTTC
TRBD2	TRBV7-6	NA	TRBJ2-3	CASSLTGGPVDTQYF	TGTGCCAGCAGCTTAACGGGGGGGCCCGTAGATACGCAGTATTTT
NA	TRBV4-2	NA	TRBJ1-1	CASSQGRDTEAFF	TGTGCCAGCAGCCAAGGACGGGACACTGAAGCTTTCTTT
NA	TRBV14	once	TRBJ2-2	CASSHRSGATGELFF	TGTGCCAGCAGCCACCGTTCGGGGGCCACCGGGGAGCTGTTTTTT
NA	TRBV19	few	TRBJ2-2	CASSRGHMNTGELFF	TGTGCCAGTAGTCGGGGACACATGAACACCGGGGAGCTGTTTTTT
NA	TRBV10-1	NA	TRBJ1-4	CASSDWTGRATNEKLFF	TGCGCCAGCAGTGACTGGACGGGGAGAGCAACTAATGAAAAACTGTTTTTT
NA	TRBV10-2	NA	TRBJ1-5	CASSESLGLGGSQPQHF	TGCGCCAGCAGTGAGTCTCTAGGCTTAGGGGGGTCTCAGCCCCAGCATTTT
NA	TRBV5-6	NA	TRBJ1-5	CASSLDGRGNQPQHF	TGTGCCAGCAGCTTGGACGGCAGGGGCAATCAGCCCCAGCATTTT
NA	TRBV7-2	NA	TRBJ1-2	CASSPSFSADSGYTF	TGTGCCAGCAGCCCCAGTTTCAGCGCCGATAGCGGCTACACCTTC
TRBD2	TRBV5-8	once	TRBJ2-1	CASSTTVTSGASNEQFF	TGTGCCAGCAGCACTACAGTTACTAGCGGGGCCTCCAATGAGCAGTTCTTC
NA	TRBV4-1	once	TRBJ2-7	CASSHVGLKVAYEQYF	TGCGCCAGCAGCCACGTAGGACTCAAAGTTGCCTACGAGCAGTACTTC
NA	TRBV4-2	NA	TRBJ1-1	CASSLEANTEAFF	TGTGCCAGCAGCTTGGAAGCTAACACTGAAGCTTTCTTT
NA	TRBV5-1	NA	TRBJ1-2	CASSLDGDGYTF	TGCGCCAGCAGCTTGGACGGAGATGGCTACACCTTC
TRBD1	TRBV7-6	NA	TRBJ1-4	CASSLAGQGAKLFF	TGTGCCAGCAGCTTAGCGGGACAGGGAGCAAAACTGTTTTTT